This entry is about one T cell receptor beta chain. Trimming removed 3 bases from V and 11 bases from J, with 14 bases in between. The V gene's germline CDR1 is KGHSH and CDR2 LQKENI. The CDR3 runs to 12 residues. This sample was included in a study of blood T cell repertoires in COVID-19. Study-wide context: COVID-19 samples, acute and convalescent, were from the United States, Italy and Spain. The cDNA or gDNA used as material had been derived from T cells, B-cell-depleted T cells, or PBMCs.

Method: immunoSEQ multiplex PCR; TCRdb's copy keeps in-frame clones and lacks some. The table shows about 480,000 clones, with 87% occurring only once. Across 24 US areas, participants ranged in age from 18 to 89 years. Sequenced input: PBMCs or T cells enriched from blood (not recorded which). The receptor was derived from a woman aged 18-29 years with acute COVID-19. This sequence joins TRBV18 and TRBJ2-7; possible D gene TRBD2, 5 bases. The CDR3 DNA sequence: TGTGCCAGCTCACCTTCTGGGAGACTCGAGTACTTC. Its translation: CASSPSGRLEYF.